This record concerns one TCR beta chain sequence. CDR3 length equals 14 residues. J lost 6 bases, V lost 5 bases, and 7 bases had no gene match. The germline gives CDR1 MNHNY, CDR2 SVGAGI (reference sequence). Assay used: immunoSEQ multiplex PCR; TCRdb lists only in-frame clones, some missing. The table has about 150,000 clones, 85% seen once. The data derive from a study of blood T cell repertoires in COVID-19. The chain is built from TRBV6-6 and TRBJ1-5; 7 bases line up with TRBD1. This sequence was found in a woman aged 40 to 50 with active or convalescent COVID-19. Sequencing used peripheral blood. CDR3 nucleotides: TGTGCCAGCAGTGTGCCAGGGGGGTTTCAGCCCCAGCATTTT. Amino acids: CASSVPGGFQPQHF.